The T cell receptor beta chain under discussion was sequenced for a study of blood T cell repertoires in COVID-19. Study information: The study drew acute and convalescent COVID-19 samples from the United States, Italy and Spain. Sample material is recorded as cDNA or gDNA derived from T cells, B-cell-depleted T cells, or PBMCs.

This CDR3 spans 13 amino acids. V dropped 2 bases and J dropped 4 bases, with 7 bases sitting between them. Germline assignment: CDR1 SGHKS and CDR2 YYEKEE (reference sequence). Source study methods: Amplification with reference gene primers provided the estimates of nucleated cell counts. Some clones are missing from TCRdb's copy, which holds only in-frame ones; the method was immunoSEQ multiplex PCR. That table supplies the V and J calls and clone size; D and trimming were determined from the DNA. The repertoire holds roughly 88,000 clones, with around nine tenths as singletons. The J gene is TRBJ2-1, the V gene TRBV5-5; D unresolved. Sequencing input: peripheral blood. The TCR comes from a woman in her 50s in a cohort sampled during active COVID-19. CDR3 nucleotide sequence: TGTGCCAGCAGCTTCTCACAGTACAATGAGCAGTTCTTC. Translation: CASSFSQYNEQFF.